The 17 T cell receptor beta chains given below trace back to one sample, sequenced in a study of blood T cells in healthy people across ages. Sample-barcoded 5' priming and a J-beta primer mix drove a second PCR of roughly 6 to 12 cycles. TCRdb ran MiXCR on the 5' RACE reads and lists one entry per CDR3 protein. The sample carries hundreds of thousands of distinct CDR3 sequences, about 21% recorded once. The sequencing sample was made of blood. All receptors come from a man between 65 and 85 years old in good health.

Here the CDR3 reads CSAEGAERSYEQYF. CDR3 DNA sequence: TGCAGTGCCGAGGGGGCGGAGAGATCCTACGAGCAGTACTTC. The rearrangement uses TRBV20-1 and TRBJ2-7; 7 bases line up with TRBD1. Per germline, CDR1 DFQATT and CDR2 SNEGSKA (reference sequence). V lost 6 bases and J lost 1; bases outside the gene matches: 9. CDR3 length equals 14 residues.

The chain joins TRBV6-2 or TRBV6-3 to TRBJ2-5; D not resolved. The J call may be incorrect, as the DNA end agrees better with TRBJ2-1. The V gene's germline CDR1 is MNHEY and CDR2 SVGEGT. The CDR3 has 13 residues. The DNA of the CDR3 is TGTGCCAGCAGTTCAGCTTCAGCGAATGAGCAGTTCTTC. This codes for CASSSASANEQFF.

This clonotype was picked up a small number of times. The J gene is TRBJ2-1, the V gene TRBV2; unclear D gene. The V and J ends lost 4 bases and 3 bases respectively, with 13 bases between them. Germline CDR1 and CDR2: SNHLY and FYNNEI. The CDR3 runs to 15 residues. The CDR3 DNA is TGTGCCAGCAGTGCCCTGTCGGGCGGCTACAATGAGCAGTTCTTC. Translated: CASSALSGGYNEQFF.

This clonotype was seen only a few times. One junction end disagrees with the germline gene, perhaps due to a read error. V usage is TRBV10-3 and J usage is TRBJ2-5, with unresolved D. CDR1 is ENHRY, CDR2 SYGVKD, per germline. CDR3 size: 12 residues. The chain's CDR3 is CATSDIGETQYF. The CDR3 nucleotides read TGTGCCACCAGTGATATCGGAGAGACCCAGTACTTC.

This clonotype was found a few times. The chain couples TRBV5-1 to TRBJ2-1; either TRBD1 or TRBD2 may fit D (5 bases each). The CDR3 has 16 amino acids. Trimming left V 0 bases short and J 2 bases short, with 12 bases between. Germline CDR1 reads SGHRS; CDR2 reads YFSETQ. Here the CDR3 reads CASSLGDAAPYNEQFF. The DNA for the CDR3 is TGCGCCAGCAGCTTGGGGGACGCCGCGCCCTACAATGAGCAGTTCTTC.

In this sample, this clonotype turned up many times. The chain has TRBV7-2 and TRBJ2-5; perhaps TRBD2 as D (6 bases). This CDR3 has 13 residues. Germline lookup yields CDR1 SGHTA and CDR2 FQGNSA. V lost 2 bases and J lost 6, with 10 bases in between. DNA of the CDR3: TGTGCCAGCAGCTTAAGCGGGTTAAAGACCCAGTACTTC. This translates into CASSLSGLKTQYF.

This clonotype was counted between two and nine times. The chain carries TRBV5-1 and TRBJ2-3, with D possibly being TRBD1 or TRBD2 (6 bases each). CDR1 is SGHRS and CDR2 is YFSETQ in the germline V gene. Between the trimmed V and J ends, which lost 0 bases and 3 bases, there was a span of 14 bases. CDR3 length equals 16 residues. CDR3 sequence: CASSLVTGADTDTQYF. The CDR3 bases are TGCGCCAGCAGCTTGGTGACGGGGGCGGATACAGATACGCAGTATTTT. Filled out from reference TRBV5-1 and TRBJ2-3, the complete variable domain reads KAGVTQTPRYLIKTRGQQVTLSCSPISGHRSVSWYQQTPGQGLQFLFEYFSETQRNKGNFPGRFSGRQFSNSRSEMNVSTLELGDSALYLCASSLVTGADTDTQYFGPGTRLTVL.

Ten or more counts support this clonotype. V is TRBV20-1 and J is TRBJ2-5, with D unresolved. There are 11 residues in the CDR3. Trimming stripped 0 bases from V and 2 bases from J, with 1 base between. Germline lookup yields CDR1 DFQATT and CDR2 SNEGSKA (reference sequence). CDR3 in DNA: TGCAGTGCTAGAGATCAAGAGACCCAGTACTTC. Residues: CSARDQETQYF.

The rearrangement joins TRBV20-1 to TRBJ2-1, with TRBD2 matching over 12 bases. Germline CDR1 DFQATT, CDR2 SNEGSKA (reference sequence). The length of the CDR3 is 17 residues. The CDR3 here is CSSRVGASSGGAREQFF. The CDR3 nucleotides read TGCAGCTCTCGGGTGGGGGCCTCTAGCGGGGGGGCCCGGGAGCAGTTCTTC.

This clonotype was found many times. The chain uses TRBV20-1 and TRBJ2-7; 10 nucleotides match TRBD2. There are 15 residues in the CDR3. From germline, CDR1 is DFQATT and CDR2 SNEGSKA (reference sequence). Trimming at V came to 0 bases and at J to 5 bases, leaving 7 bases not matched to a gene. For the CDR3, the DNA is TGCAGTGCTAGAGATCCCCTAGCGGGAGTCAACGAGCAGTACTTC. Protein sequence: CSARDPLAGVNEQYF.

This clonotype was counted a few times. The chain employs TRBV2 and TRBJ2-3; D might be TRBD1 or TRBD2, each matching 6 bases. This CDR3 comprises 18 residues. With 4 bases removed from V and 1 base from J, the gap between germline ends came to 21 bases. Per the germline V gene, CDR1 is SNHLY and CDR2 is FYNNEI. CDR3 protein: CASSGGGFGEVGTDTQYF. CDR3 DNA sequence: TGTGCCAGCAGTGGAGGGGGGTTTGGGGAGGTCGGCACAGATACGCAGTATTTT.

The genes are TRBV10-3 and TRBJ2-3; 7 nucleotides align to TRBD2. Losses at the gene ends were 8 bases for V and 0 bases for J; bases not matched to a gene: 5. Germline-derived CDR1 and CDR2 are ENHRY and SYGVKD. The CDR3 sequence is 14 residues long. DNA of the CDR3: TGTGCCATCTCCCAGCGGGGTAGCACAGATACGCAGTATTTT. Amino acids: CAISQRGSTDTQYF.

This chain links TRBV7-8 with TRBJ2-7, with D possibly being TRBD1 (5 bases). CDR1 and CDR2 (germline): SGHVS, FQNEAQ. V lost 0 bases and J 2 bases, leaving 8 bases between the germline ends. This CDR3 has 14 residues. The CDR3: CASSLAPGTYEQYF. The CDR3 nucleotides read TGTGCCAGCAGCTTAGCCCCAGGGACCTACGAGCAGTACTTC.

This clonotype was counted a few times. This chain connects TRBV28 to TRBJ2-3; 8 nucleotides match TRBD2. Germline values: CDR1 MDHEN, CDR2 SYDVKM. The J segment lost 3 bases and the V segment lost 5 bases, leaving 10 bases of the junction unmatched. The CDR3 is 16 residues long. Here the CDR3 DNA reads TGTGCCAGCAGTCCGGATCCGGGACTAGAGACAGATACGCAGTATTTT. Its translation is CASSPDPGLETDTQYF.

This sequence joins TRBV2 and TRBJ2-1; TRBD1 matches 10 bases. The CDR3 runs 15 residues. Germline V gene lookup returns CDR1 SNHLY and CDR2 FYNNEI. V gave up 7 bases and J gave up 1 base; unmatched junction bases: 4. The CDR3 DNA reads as TGTGCCAGCAAACTGGGACAGGGGTCCTACAATGAGCAGTTCTTC. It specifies CASKLGQGSYNEQFF.

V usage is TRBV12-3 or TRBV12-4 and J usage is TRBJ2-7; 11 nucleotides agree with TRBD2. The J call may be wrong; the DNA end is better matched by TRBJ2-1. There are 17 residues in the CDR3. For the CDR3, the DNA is TGTGCCAGCAGTTCCTTGACTAGCGGGAACCCCTACAATGAGCAGTTCTTC. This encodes CASSSLTSGNPYNEQFF.

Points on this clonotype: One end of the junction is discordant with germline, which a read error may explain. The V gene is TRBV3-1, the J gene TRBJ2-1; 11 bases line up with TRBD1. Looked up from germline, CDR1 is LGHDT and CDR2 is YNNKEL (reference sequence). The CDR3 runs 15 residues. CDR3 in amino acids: CASGQGQGAFNEQFF. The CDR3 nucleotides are TGTGCCAGCGGCCAAGGACAGGGGGCCTTCAATGAGCAGTTCTTC.